Sequencing of this T cell receptor beta chain was carried out in a study of blood T cell repertoires in COVID-19. Whole-study context: Both acute and convalescent COVID-19 samples were obtained from the United States, Italy and Spain.

Authors' processing steps: From reference gene primer amplification, estimates of nucleated cell counts were derived. Repertoires were generated with immunoSEQ multiplex PCR, while TCRdb's copy carries only in-frame clones and drops some. V, J and clone size reflect that table, while D and trimming were determined from the DNA. The sample consists of about 170,000 clones, around 82% of them appearing once. The clonotype comes from a man between 65 and 79 years old with active or convalescent COVID-19. The sequencing input was peripheral blood.

CDR3 DNA sequence: TGTGCCAGCATCTGGAGTGGAAGTGGCAATCAGCCCCAGCATTTT. It yields the protein CASIWSGSGNQPQHF. The chain couples TRBV28 to TRBJ1-5; D is unresolved. V gave up 7 bases and J gave up 2 bases, with 15 bases separating them. CDR1 is MDHEN and CDR2 is SYDVKM in the germline V gene. This CDR3 has 15 amino acids.